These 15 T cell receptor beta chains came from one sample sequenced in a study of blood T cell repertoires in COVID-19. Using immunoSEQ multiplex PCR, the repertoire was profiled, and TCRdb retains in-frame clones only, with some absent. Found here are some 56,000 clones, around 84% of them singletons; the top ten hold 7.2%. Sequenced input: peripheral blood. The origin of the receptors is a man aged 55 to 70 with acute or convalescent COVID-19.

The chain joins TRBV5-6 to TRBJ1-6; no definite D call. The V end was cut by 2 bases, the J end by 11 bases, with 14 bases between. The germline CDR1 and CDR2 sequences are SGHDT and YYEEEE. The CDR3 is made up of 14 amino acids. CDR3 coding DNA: TGTGCCAGCAGCTTATCGGTTTCGGTCCCACCCCTCCACTTT. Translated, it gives CASSLSVSVPPLHF.

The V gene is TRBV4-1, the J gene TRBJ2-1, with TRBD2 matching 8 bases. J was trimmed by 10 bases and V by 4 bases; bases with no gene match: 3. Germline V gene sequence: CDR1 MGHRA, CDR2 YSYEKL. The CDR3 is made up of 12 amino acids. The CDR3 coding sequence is TGCGCCAGCAGCCTAATAGCGGGGGAGCAGTTCTTC. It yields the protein CASSLIAGEQFF.

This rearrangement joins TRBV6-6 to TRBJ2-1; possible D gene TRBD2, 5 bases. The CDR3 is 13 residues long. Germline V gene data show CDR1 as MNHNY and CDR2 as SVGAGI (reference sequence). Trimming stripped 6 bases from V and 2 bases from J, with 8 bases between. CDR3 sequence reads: CASRTGTYNEQFF. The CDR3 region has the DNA TGTGCCAGCAGGACCGGGACCTACAATGAGCAGTTCTTC.

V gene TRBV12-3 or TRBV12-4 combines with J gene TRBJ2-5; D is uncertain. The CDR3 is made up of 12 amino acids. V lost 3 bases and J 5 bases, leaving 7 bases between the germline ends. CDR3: CASSLQAETQYF. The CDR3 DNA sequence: TGTGCCAGCAGTTTGCAAGCGGAGACCCAGTACTTC.

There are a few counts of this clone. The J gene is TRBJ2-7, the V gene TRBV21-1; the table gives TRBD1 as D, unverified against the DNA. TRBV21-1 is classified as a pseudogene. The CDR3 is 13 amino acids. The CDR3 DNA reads TGTGCCAGCAGCGCACAGGGGTGTAGCGAGCAGTACTTC. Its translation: CASSAQGCSEQYF.

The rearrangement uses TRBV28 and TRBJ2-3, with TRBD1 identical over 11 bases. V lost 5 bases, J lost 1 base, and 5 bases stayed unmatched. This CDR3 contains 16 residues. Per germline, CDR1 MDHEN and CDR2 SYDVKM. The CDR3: CASSQSGQGGTDTQYF. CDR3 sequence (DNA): TGTGCCAGCAGTCAGTCGGGACAGGGGGGCACAGATACGCAGTATTTT.

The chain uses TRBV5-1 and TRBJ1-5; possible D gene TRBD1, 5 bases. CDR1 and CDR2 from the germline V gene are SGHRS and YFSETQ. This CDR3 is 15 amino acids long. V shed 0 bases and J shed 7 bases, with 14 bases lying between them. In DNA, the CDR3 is TGCGCCAGCAGCTTGGCAGGGAAGGTAGACCAGCCCCAGCATTTT. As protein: CASSLAGKVDQPQHF.

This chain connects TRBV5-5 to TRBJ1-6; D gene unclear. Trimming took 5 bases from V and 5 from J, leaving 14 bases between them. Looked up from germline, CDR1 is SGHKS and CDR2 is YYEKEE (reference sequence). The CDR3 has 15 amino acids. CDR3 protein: CASRLGAANNSPLHF. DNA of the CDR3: TGTGCCAGCAGATTAGGCGCGGCTAATAATTCACCCCTCCACTTT.

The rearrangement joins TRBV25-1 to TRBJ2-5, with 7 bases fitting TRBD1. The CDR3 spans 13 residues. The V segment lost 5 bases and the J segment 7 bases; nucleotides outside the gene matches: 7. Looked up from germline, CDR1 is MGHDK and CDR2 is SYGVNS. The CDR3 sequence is CASSRGGLGTQYF. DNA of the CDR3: TGTGCCAGCAGTCGAGGGGGCCTCGGGACCCAGTACTTC.

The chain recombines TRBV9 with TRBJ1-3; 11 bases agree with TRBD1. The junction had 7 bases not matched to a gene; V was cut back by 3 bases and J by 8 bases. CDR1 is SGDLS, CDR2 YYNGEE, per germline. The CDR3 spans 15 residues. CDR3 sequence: CASSAGQGAFDTIYF. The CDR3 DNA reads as TGTGCCAGCAGCGCCGGACAGGGGGCATTTGACACCATATATTTT.

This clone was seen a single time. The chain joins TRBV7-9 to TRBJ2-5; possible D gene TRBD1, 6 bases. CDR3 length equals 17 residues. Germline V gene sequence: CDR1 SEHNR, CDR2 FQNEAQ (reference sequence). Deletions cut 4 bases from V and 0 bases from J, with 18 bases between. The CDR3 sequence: CASSSHRQVLHQETQYF. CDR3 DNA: TGTGCCAGCAGCTCGCATCGACAGGTTCTTCACCAAGAGACCCAGTACTTC.

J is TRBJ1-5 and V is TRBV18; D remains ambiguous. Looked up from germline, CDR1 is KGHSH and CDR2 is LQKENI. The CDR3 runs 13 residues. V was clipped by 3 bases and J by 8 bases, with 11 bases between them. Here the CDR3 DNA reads TGTGCCAGCTCACCGGCCGACGGGGAGCCCCAGCATTTT. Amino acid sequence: CASSPADGEPQHF.

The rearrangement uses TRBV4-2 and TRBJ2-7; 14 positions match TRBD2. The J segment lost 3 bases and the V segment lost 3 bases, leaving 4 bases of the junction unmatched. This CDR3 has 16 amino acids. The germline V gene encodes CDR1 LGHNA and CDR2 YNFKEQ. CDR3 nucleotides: TGTGCCAGCAGCCACGGGACTAGCGGGGGTTTCTACGAGCAGTACTTC. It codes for CASSHGTSGGFYEQYF.

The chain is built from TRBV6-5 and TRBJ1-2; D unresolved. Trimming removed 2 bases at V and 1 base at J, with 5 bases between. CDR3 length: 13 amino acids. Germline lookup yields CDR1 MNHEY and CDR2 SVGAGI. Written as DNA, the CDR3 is TGTGCCAGCAGTTACAGAGTTAACTATGGCTACACCTTC. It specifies CASSYRVNYGYTF.

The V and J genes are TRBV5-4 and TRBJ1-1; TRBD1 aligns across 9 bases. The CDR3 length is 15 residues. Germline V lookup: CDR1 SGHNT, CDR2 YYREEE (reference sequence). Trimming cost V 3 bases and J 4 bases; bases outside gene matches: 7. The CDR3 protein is CASSSLDRGSTEAFF. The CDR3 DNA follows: TGTGCCAGCAGCTCCTTGGACAGGGGATCCACTGAAGCTTTCTTT. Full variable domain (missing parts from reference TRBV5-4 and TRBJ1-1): ETGVTQSPTHLIKTRGQQVTLRCSSQSGHNTVSWYQQALGQGPQFIFQYYREEENGRGNFPPRFSGLQFPNYSSELNVNALELDDSALYLCASSSLDRGSTEAFFGQGTRLTVV.